This passage covers 13 T cell receptor beta chains from one sample sequenced in a study of T cells in Graves' hyperthyroidism and ophthalmopathy. Regions amplified from RNA transcripts were the TCR beta CDR3 regions. First-round RT-PCR targeting the TCR CDR3 was performed with the HTBI primer set. From the multiplex PCR reads, TCRdb called clonotypes with MiXCR, one entry per CDR3 protein. Of 45,000 to 75,000 distinct CDR3 sequences detected, 40% to 55% appear once; the ten largest clones hold around 12%. Sequencing input: blood. The receptor set was obtained from a woman aged 25-40 years with Graves' ophthalmopathy.

The CDR3 protein is CASSPPGGTDTQYF. The CDR3 coding sequence is TGTGCCAGCTCACCACCGGGAGGGACAGATACGCAGTATTTT. This chain joins TRBV18 and TRBJ2-3, with TRBD2 matching over 7 bases. The CDR3 sequence is 14 residues long. V gave up 0 bases and J gave up 3 bases; unmatched junction bases: 0. Germline V lookup: CDR1 KGHSH, CDR2 LQKENI.

Of note for this clonotype: At one end the junction does not follow the germline gene, possibly because of a read error. V and J are TRBV20-1 and TRBJ1-3; no clear D. Germline-derived CDR1 and CDR2 are DFQATT and SNEGSKA (reference sequence). This CDR3 is 14 amino acids long. CDR3 DNA: TGCGGTGCTGTTCCATCCTCTCGGGGAAACACCATATATTTT. Protein product: CGAVPSSRGNTIYF.

The chain combines TRBV12-3 or TRBV12-4 with TRBJ1-4; D may be TRBD1 (5 bases). The germline V and J ends were trimmed by 5 bases and 3 bases, with 10 bases remaining between them. The CDR3 runs 14 residues. The CDR3 sequence is CASSLGGANEKLFF. CDR3 nucleotides: TGTGCCAGCAGTCTCGGGGGGGCTAATGAAAAACTGTTTTTT.

This clonotype was detected many times. This chain joins TRBV7-9 and TRBJ2-4, with D possibly TRBD1 on 5 matching bases. This CDR3 spans 15 amino acids. Trimming cost V 5 bases and J 0 bases, with 11 bases left between them. CDR1 and CDR2 from the germline V gene are SEHNR and FQNEAQ (reference sequence). The CDR3 sequence is CASSINTGAKNIQYF. The CDR3 DNA reads TGTGCCAGCAGCATAAACACAGGAGCCAAAAACATTCAGTACTTC.

CDR3 region: CASSLGPRQGVQEQYF. DNA of the CDR3: TGTGCCAGCAGCTTAGGGCCGAGACAGGGGGTTCAAGAGCAGTACTTC. The V call is TRBV13, the J call TRBJ2-7, with TRBD1 identical over 9 bases. Per the germline V gene, CDR1 is PRHDT and CDR2 is FYEKMQ (reference sequence). The CDR3 covers 16 residues. Trimming removed 0 bases from V and 7 bases from J; junction bases left unmatched: 10.

The V gene is TRBV25-1, the J gene TRBJ2-7; D not resolved. V shed 5 bases and J shed 2 bases, with 13 bases lying between them. This CDR3 is built from 14 residues. Germline CDR1 MGHDK, CDR2 SYGVNS. CDR3 coding DNA: TGTGCCAGCAGTATGCCGAGTCCAACCTACGAGCAGTACTTC. Translating gives CASSMPSPTYEQYF.

In the case of this clonotype: A much larger clone differs by one base, so this may be a read error. J is TRBJ2-7 and V is TRBV14, with a tentative D call TRBD2 (6 bases). The CDR3 is 16 residues long. The germline V gene encodes CDR1 SGHDN and CDR2 FVKESK. The CDR3: CASSQGREVDLYVQYF. Written as DNA, the CDR3 is TGTGCCAGCAGCCAAGGCAGGGAGGTCGACCTGTACGTGCAGTACTTC. The variable domain in full, completed from reference TRBV14 and TRBJ2-7, reads EAGVTQFPSHSVIEKGQTVTLRCDPISGHDNLYWYRRVMGKEIKFLLHFVKESKQDESGMPNNRFLAERTGGTYSTLKVQPAELEDSGVYFCASSQGREVDLYVQYFGPGTRLTVT.

Regarding this clonotype: Lacking the conserved final phenylalanine or tryptophan, this CDR3 likely reflects a read error. It is unclear where the CDR3 begins or ends on the DNA, so no DNA is shown, and the CDR3 is as TCRdb lists it. The CDR3 spells CASRRTGIMGYTL. The chain links TRBV5-4 to TRBJ1-2; the table's D call TRBD1 went unverified against the DNA. Germline V gene data show CDR1 as SGHNT and CDR2 as YYREEE (reference sequence). The CDR3 numbers 13 amino acids, ends counted.

Regarding this clonotype: The germline gene is not matched at one end of the junction; a read error may be the cause. The chain employs TRBV12-3 or TRBV12-4 and TRBJ2-5, with 8 bases lining up with TRBD1. The CDR3 contains 13 residues. The DNA of the CDR3 is TGTGCCAGCGGTCCAGGGACAGGAGGGACCCAGCACTTC. Translation gives CASGPGTGGTQHF.

V is TRBV20-1 and J is TRBJ1-3, with TRBD1 as a possible D gene (5 bases). The ends were cut back, 3 bases at V and 8 bases at J, with 23 bases in the middle. This CDR3 comprises 16 residues. Germline assignment: CDR1 DFQATT and CDR2 SNEGSKA (reference sequence). The CDR3 DNA is TGCAGTGCTAGTTTCGGACAAAATAGCTATGGCTACACCATATATTTT. Translated: CSASFGQNSYGYTIYF.

This clonotype was seen many times. The rearrangement uses TRBV5-1 and TRBJ2-3; either TRBD1 or TRBD2 may supply D (5 bases each). The germline CDR1 and CDR2 sequences are SGHRS and YFSETQ. The CDR3 spans 17 residues. The V and J ends lost 4 bases and 2 bases respectively, with 20 bases between them. The CDR3 bases are TGCGCCAGCAGCCCATACCTCCGGGACGGATACACAGATACGCAGTATTTT. The encoded protein is CASSPYLRDGYTDTQYF. The whole variable domain, filled in from reference TRBV5-1 and TRBJ2-3, reads KAGVTQTPRYLIKTRGQQVTLSCSPISGHRSVSWYQQTPGQGLQFLFEYFSETQRNKGNFPGRFSGRQFSNSRSEMNVSTLELGDSALYLCASSPYLRDGYTDTQYFGPGTRLTVL.

In this sample, this clonotype turned up many times. The genes are TRBV19 and TRBJ2-1; no definite D call. The germline V gene has CDR1 LNHDA and CDR2 SQIVND (reference sequence). The V and J ends lost 0 bases and 7 bases respectively, with 10 bases between them. The CDR3 sequence is 14 residues long. DNA for the CDR3: TGTGCCAGTAGTATAGATCTATCCTGGAATGAGCAGTTCTTC. This encodes CASSIDLSWNEQFF.

V and J are TRBV20-1 and TRBJ2-7, with 16 bases lining up with TRBD2. The CDR3 length is 17 residues. The germline CDR1 and CDR2 sequences are DFQATT and SNEGSKA (reference sequence). CDR3 nucleotide sequence: TGCAGCGTGGAGGGACTAGCGGGAGGGCCGGACTCCTACGAGCAGTACTTC. Translated: CSVEGLAGGPDSYEQYF.